The rows below give T cell receptor beta chains drawn from one sample of a study of Ad26.COV2.S vaccination and SARS-CoV-2 variants. Assay: immunoSEQ multiplex PCR; the TCRdb copy retains only in-frame clones and omits some. The sample carries 450,000 to 550,000 clones, 89% recorded once. The sample consisted of peripheral blood, taken in a trial of Ad26.COV2.S vaccine versus placebo. The origin of the receptors is a person between 18 and 60 years old who received the Ad26.COV2.S COVID-19 vaccine or a placebo. CDR3s include the opening cysteine and the closing phenylalanine or tryptophan. Fields, in order: V gene, J gene, D gene, clone size, CDR3 protein, CDR3 DNA. The D gene is left open where the match is weak. Rows give clone size only sometimes, using once, few, many, or a class for an expanded clone.

>TRBV4-1|TRBJ2-7|-|-
CASSQEWSQGREQYF
TGCGCCAGCAGCCAAGAATGGTCGCAAGGGCGCGAGCAGTACTTC
>TRBV5-1|TRBJ2-1|-|-
CASSLGRLDEQFF
TGCGCCAGCAGCTTGGGGCGCCTCGATGAGCAGTTCTTC
>TRBV6-5|TRBJ1-2|-|-
CASSPLDRSYGYTF
TGTGCCAGCAGCCCCTTAGACAGATCCTATGGCTACACCTTC
>TRBV7-2|TRBJ2-3|-|-
CASSSPKRATDTQYF
TGTGCCAGCAGTTCCCCCAAGCGGGCCACAGATACGCAGTATTTT
>TRBV6-2/TRBV6-3|TRBJ1-1|-|-
CASSLSIGGAFF
TGTGCCAGCAGCCTAAGTATCGGCGGAGCTTTCTTT
>TRBV11-3|TRBJ2-1|TRBD1|-
CASSLGQGSSNEQFF
TGTGCCAGCAGCTTAGGACAGGGTTCTAGCAATGAGCAGTTCTTC
>TRBV2|TRBJ2-3|-|-
CASRGTIEDTQYF
TGTGCCAGCAGAGGGACAATTGAGGATACGCAGTATTTT
>TRBV6-2/TRBV6-3|TRBJ1-5|-|-
CASSPRRVITESNQPQHF
TGTGCCAGCAGTCCCCGGAGGGTGATCACGGAGAGCAATCAGCCCCAGCATTTT
>TRBV29-1|TRBJ1-2|-|-
CSVEDSSLGYGYTF
TGCAGCGTTGAGGACTCATCCCTGGGCTATGGCTACACCTTC
>TRBV18|TRBJ1-1|TRBD1|-
CASSPRLTGTGSTEAFF
TGTGCCAGCTCACCTCGACTTACCGGGACAGGGAGCACTGAAGCTTTCTTT
>TRBV5-1|TRBJ2-2|-|-
CASSLTQNTGELFF
TGCGCCAGCAGCTTGACACAGAACACCGGGGAGCTGTTTTTT
>TRBV6-4|TRBJ2-5|TRBD1|-
CASSASRGPGETQYF
TGTGCCAGCAGTGCTAGCAGGGGGCCGGGAGAGACCCAGTACTTC
>TRBV7-9|TRBJ2-1|-|-
CASSSKRDRNNEQFF
TGTGCCAGCAGCTCGAAGAGAGACCGAAACAATGAGCAGTTCTTC
>TRBV20-1|TRBJ2-1|TRBD2|-
CSASSGRATNEQFF
TGCAGTGCTAGTTCCGGGAGGGCCACCAATGAGCAGTTCTTC
>TRBV7-2|TRBJ1-3|-|-
CASTSSPGNTIYF
TGTGCCAGCACCAGTTCCCCCGGAAACACCATATATTTT
>TRBV18|TRBJ1-4|TRBD1|-
CASSPTTGQREKLFF
TGTGCCAGCTCACCAACGACAGGGCAGCGGGAAAAACTGTTTTTT
>TRBV3-1/TRBV3-2|TRBJ2-7|TRBD2|-
CASSYGGATYEQYF
TGTGCCAGCAGCTACGGGGGGGCGACCTACGAGCAGTACTTC
>TRBV15|TRBJ1-2|-|once
CATSRGMVGGKYGYTF
TGTGCCACCAGCAGAGGCATGGTAGGGGGAAAGTATGGCTACACCTTC
>TRBV2|TRBJ2-1|TRBD2|-
CASSERWLAAYNEQFF
TGTGCCAGCAGTGAACGTTGGCTAGCGGCTTACAATGAGCAGTTCTTC
>TRBV5-1|TRBJ2-4|TRBD2|-
CASRPGLAGTAKNIQYF
TGCGCCAGCAGGCCGGGACTAGCGGGGACAGCCAAAAACATTCAGTACTTC
>TRBV9|TRBJ2-7|TRBD1|-
CASSVATGADYEQYF
TGTGCCAGCAGCGTAGCGACAGGGGCTGACTACGAGCAGTACTTC
>TRBV27|TRBJ2-1|TRBD1|-
CASSFSQGALANEQFF
TGTGCCAGCAGTTTCTCACAGGGGGCGCTTGCCAATGAGCAGTTCTTC
>TRBV5-1|TRBJ2-5|-|-
CASSLGTPQEKYF
TGCGCCAGCAGCCTCGGGACTCCGCAAGAAAAGTACTTC
>TRBV5-1|TRBJ2-1|TRBD2|once
CASSLGLAGSSYNEQFF
TGCGCCAGCAGCTTGGGCCTAGCGGGAAGCTCCTACAATGAGCAGTTCTTC
>TRBV7-8|TRBJ1-1|-|few
CASSFDQDREAFF
TGTGCCAGCAGCTTCGACCAAGACAGAGAAGCTTTCTTT
>TRBV6-2/TRBV6-3|TRBJ1-2|-|-
CASSYGAVYGYTF
TGTGCCAGCAGTTACGGGGCAGTCTATGGCTACACCTTC
>TRBV18|TRBJ2-2|-|-
CASSGRTVAGELFF
TGTGCCAGCTCAGGACGGACGGTAGCCGGGGAGCTGTTTTTT
>TRBV30|TRBJ2-3|-|-
CAWHKGLSSTDTQYF
TGTGCCTGGCACAAAGGGCTTTCTAGCACAGATACGCAGTATTTT
>TRBV3-1/TRBV3-2|TRBJ2-5|TRBD2|-
CASSRVSGGTQETQYF
TGTGCCAGCAGCCGGGTTAGCGGGGGGACCCAAGAGACCCAGTACTTC
>TRBV9|TRBJ1-2|-|few
CASSVGGAASYGYTF
TGTGCCAGCAGCGTAGGGGGGGCGGCTTCCTATGGCTACACCTTC
>TRBV27|TRBJ1-1|-|-
CASSPLGSMDEAFF
TGTGCCAGCAGTCCCCTCGGCAGTATGGATGAAGCTTTCTTT
>TRBV6-2/TRBV6-3|TRBJ2-7|-|few
CASSYEPMQYYEQYF
TGTGCCAGCAGTTACGAACCAATGCAATACTACGAGCAGTACTTC